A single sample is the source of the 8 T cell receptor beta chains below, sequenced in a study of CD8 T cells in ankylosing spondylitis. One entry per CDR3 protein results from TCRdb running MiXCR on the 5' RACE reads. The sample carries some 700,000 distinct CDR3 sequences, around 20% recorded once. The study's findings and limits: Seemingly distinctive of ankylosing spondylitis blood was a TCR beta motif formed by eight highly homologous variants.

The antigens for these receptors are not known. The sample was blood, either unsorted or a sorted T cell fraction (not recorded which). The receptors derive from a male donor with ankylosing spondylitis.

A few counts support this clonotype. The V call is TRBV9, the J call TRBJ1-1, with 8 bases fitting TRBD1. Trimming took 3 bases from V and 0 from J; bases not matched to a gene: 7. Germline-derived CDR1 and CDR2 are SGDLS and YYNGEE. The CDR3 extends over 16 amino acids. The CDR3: CASSARDRMLNTEAFF. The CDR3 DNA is TGTGCCAGCAGCGCCCGGGACAGGATGCTGAACACTGAAGCTTTCTTT.

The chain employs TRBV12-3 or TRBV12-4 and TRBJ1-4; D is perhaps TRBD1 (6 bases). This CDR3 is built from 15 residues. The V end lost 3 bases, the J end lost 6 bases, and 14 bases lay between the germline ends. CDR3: CASSLGGLKDEKLFF. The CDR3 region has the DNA TGTGCCAGCAGTTTGGGGGGGCTGAAGGATGAAAAACTGTTTTTT.

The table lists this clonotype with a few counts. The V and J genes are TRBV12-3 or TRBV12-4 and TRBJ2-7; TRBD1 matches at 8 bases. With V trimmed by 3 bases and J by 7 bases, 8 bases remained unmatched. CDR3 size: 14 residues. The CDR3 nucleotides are TGTGCCAGCAGTTTCGGGCAGGGGGCGCGGGAGCAGTACTTC. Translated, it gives CASSFGQGAREQYF.

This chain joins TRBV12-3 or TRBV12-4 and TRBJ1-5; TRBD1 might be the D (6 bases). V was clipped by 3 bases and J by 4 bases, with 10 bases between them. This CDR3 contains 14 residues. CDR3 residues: CASSFGGANQPQHF. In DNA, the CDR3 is TGTGCCAGCAGTTTTGGGGGGGCAAATCAGCCCCAGCATTTT.

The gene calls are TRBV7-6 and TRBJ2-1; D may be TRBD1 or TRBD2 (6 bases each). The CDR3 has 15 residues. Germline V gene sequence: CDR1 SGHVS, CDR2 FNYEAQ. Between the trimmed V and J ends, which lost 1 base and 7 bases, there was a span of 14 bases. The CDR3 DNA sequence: TGTGCCAGCAGCTTAGGGGGGGCAGGTTGGAATGAGCAGTTCTTC. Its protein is CASSLGGAGWNEQFF.

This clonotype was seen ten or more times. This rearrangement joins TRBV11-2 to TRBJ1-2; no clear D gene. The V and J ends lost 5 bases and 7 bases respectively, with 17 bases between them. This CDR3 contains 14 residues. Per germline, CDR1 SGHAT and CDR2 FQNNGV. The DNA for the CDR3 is TGTGCCAGCAGCAACTCGGCCCTGGCAGGTGGCTACACCTTC. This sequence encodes CASSNSALAGGYTF.

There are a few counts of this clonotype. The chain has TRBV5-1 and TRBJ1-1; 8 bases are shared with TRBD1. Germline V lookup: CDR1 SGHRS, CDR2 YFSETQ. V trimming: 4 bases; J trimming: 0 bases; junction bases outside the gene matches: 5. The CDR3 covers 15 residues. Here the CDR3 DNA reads TGCGCCAGCAGCCCGGACAGGGTTATGAACACTGAAGCTTTCTTT. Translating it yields CASSPDRVMNTEAFF.

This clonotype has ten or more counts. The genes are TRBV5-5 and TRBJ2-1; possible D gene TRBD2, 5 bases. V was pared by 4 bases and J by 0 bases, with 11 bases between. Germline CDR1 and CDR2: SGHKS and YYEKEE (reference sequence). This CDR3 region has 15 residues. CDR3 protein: CASSRGDSSYNEQFF. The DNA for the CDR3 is TGTGCCAGCAGCCGGGGAGATAGCTCCTACAATGAGCAGTTCTTC.